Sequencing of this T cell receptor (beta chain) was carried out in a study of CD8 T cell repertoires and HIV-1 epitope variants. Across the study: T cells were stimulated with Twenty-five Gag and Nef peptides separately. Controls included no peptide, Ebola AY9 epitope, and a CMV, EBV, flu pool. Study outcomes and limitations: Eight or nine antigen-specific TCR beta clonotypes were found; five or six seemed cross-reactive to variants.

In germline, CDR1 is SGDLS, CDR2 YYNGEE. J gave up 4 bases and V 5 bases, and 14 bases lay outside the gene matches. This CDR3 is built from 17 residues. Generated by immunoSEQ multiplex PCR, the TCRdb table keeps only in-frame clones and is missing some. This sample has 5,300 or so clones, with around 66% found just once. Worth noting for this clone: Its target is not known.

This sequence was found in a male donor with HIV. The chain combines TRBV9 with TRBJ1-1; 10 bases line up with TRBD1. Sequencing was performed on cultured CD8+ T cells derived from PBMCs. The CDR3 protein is CASSSPGTGVISTEAFF. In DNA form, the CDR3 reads TGTGCCAGCAGTTCCCCCGGGACAGGGGTGATTTCCACTGAAGCTTTCTTT.